The entry below describes one T cell receptor beta chain. This entry belongs to a study of blood T cell repertoires in COVID-19. As for the study in general: The United States, Italy and Spain were the sources of the acute and convalescent COVID-19 samples.

Germline V gene data show CDR1 as LGHDT and CDR2 as YNNKEL (reference sequence). The CDR3 is 16 residues long. Trimming removed 1 base at V and 0 bases at J, with 12 bases between. The repertoire was sequenced with immunoSEQ multiplex PCR; TCRdb's copy has only in-frame clones and lacks some. The table records about 170,000 clones, approximately 84% of them present only once. This clonotype originated in an elderly woman with COVID-19, enrolled during active disease. The V call is TRBV3-1 (or the pseudogene TRBV3-2), the J call TRBJ2-5; perhaps TRBD2 as D (5 bases). The sequencing sample was made of peripheral blood. This CDR3 is CASSQVGGRDQETQYF. In DNA, the CDR3 is TGTGCCAGCAGCCAAGTTGGTGGGCGGGACCAAGAGACCCAGTACTTC.